A selection of T cell receptor beta chains follows, all from one sample in a study of chronic HIV infection and antiretroviral therapy. TCRdb fed the 5' RACE reads into MiXCR, producing one record per CDR3 protein. The data show 30,000 or so distinct CDR3 sequences, with roughly 8.7% seen just once and less than 3% held by the top ten. The sequencing sample was made of peripheral blood. The receptor source for this set is an adult who had HIV and had not received antiretroviral therapy, or was an uninfected healthy control (not recorded which). Both conserved end residues are part of each CDR3. A D gene is named only where the DNA matches it firmly. A clone size is listed for some rows: how often the clone was seen (once, few, many), or a class if it is expanded.

d_call j_call cdr3_length clone_size v_call cdr3_nt cdr3_aa
TRBD1 TRBJ1-6 14 . TRBV5-1 TGCGCCAGCAGCGTGGACAGGGGAGGCTCACCCCTCCACTTT CASSVDRGGSPLHF
. TRBJ2-3 13 many TRBV7-2 TGTGCCAGCAGCTTAAGGCTCACAGATACGCAGTATTTT CASSLRLTDTQYF
. TRBJ1-1 14 few TRBV7-8 TGTGCCAGCAGCTTTTACACTATGAACACTGAAGCTTTCTTT CASSFYTMNTEAFF
. TRBJ2-2 13 many TRBV27 TGTGCCAGCAGTTTCCCCGGCACCGGGGAGCTGTTTTTT CASSFPGTGELFF
. TRBJ1-1 10 . TRBV7-9 TGTGCCAGCAGCTCGGCCTTCGCTTTCTTT CASSSAFAFF
. TRBJ1-5 13 few TRBV18 TGTGCCAGCTCACTCGATAAGAATCAGCCCCAGCATTTT CASSLDKNQPQHF
. TRBJ2-5 12 few TRBV20-1 TGCAGTGTTACTGCTGTTATCGAGACCCAGTACTTC CSVTAVIETQYF
. TRBJ2-1 14 . TRBV2 TGTGCCAGCAGTGGGGTGCGGGGATACAATGAGCAGTTCTTC CASSGVRGYNEQFF
TRBD1 TRBJ1-5 16 many TRBV4-1 TGCGCCAGCAGCCAATTCACAGGGGGGGGAAATCAGCCCCAGCATTTT CASSQFTGGGNQPQHF
. TRBJ1-3 17 few TRBV20-1 TGCAGTGCTAGAGATCCGGTCGACCGGAGCTCTGGAAACACCATATATTTT CSARDPVDRSSGNTIYF
. TRBJ2-3 15 many TRBV6-2/TRBV6-3 TGTGCCAGCAGTTACTCCGTGGAGGGGGCAGATACGCAGTATTTT CASSYSVEGADTQYF
. TRBJ2-7 14 many TRBV12-3/TRBV12-4 TGTGCCAGCAGTTTAGCTGGATTGGGCTACGAGCAGTACTTC CASSLAGLGYEQYF
. TRBJ2-1 15 many TRBV15 TGTGCCACCAGCAGAGACAATAGGCCCGGCAATGAGCAGTTCTTC CATSRDNRPGNEQFF
. TRBJ2-5 13 . TRBV29-1 TGCAGCGTCCCACAGGGTGGGCAAGAGACCCAGTACTTC CSVPQGGQETQYF
. TRBJ1-1 13 few TRBV3-1 TGTGCCAGCAGCTTAATTCAGGGTACTGAAGCTTTCTTT CASSLIQGTEAFF
. TRBJ2-3 16 few TRBV7-9 TGTGCCAGCAGCTCCCTTACGGATTTCGGCACAGATACGCAGTATTTT CASSSLTDFGTDTQYF
. TRBJ1-4 13 few TRBV14 TGTGCCAGCAGTTTCACAACTAATGAAAAACTGTTTTTT CASSFTTNEKLFF
TRBD1 TRBJ2-5 15 . TRBV7-9 TGTGTCAGCAGCTGGGACAGGGAAGGGCAAGAGACCCAGTACTTC CVSSWDREGQETQYF
TRBD1 TRBJ2-7 15 . TRBV29-1 TGCAGCGTGACCCAAAACAGGGGTCCCTTGAGCGAGCAGTACTTC CSVTQNRGPLSEQYF
. TRBJ1-1 13 . TRBV2 TGTGCCAGCAGTGAGCAGGGTCCGGGTGTTGCTTTCTTT CASSEQGPGVAFF